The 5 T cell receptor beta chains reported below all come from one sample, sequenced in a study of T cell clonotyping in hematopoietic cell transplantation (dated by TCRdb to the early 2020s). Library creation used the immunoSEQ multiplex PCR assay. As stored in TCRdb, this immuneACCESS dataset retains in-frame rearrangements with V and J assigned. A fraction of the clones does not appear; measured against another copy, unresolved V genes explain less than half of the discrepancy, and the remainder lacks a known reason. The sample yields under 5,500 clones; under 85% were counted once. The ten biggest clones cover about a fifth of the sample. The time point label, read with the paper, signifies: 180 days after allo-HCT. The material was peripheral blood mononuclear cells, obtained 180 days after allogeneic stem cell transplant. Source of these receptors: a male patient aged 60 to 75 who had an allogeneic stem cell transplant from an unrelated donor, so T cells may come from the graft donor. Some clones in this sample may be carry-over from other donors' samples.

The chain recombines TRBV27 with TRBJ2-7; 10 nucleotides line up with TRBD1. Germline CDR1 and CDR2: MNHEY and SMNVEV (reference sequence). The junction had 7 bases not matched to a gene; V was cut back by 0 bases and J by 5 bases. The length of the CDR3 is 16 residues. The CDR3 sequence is CASSLSETGGFDEQYF. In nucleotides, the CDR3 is TGTGCCAGCAGTTTATCGGAGACAGGGGGCTTTGACGAGCAGTACTTC.

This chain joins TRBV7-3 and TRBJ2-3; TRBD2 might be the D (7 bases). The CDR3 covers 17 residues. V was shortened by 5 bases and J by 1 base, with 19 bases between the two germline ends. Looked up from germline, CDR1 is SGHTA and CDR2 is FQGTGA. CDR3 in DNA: TGTGCCAGCAGCCCGTTTGGCGCGGGGGCCGGCACAGATACGCAGTATTTT. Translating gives CASSPFGAGAGTDTQYF.

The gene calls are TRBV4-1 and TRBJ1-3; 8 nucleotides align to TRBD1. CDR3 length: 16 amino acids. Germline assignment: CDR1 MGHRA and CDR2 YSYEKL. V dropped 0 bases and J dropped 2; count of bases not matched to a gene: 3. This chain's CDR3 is CASSQEDRGAGNTIYF. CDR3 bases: TGCGCCAGCAGCCAAGAAGACAGGGGAGCTGGAAACACCATATATTTT.

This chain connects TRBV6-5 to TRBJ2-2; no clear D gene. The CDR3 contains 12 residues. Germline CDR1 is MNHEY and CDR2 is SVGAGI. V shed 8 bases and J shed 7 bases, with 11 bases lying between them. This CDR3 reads CASGSLYGELFF. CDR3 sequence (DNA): TGTGCCAGCGGGTCCCTCTACGGGGAGCTGTTTTTT.

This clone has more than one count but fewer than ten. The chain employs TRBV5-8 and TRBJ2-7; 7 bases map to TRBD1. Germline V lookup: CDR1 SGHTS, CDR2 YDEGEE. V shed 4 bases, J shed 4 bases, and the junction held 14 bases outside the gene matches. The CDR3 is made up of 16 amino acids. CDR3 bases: TGTGCCAGCAGCCATTTTGACAGGGACCCTTTTTACGAGCAGTACTTC. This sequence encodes CASSHFDRDPFYEQYF.